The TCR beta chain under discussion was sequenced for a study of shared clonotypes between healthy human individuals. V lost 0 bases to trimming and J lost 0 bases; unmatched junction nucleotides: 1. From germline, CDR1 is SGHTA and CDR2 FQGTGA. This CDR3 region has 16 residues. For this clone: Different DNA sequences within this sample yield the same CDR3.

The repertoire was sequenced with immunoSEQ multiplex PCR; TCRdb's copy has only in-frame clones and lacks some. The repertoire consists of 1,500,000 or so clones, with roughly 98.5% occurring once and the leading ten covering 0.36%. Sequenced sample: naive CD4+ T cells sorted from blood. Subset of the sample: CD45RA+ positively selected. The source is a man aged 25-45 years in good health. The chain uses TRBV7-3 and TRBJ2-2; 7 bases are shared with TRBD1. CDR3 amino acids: CASSLTGGSNTGELFF. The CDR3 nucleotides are TGTGCCAGCAGCTTAACAGGGGGCTCGAACACCGGGGAGCTGTTTTTT.